These 24 T cell receptor beta chains originate from one sample sequenced in a study of cytomegalovirus exposure and HLA in healthy donors. The PCR was carried out with 60 Vbeta primers and 13 Jbeta primers. The assay was immunoSEQ multiplex PCR, and TCRdb's table has in-frame clones only and misses some. The sample carries about 180,000 clones, about 79% recorded once. Sample: PBMCs. These receptors were collected from a young man in good health and CMV-seronegative.

This clone was counted only a few times. V gene TRBV15 combines with J gene TRBJ2-3, with a tentative D call TRBD1 (5 bases). In germline, CDR1 is LNHNV, CDR2 YYDKDF (reference sequence). The length of the CDR3 is 14 residues. V gave up 1 base and J gave up 6 bases, with 11 bases separating them. In nucleotides, the CDR3 is TGTGCCACCAGCAGAGCACAGGCTGGGGATACGCAGTATTTT. This sequence encodes CATSRAQAGDTQYF. Filled out from reference TRBV15 and TRBJ2-3, the complete variable domain reads DAMVIQNPRYQVTQFGKPVTLSCSQTLNHNVMYWYQQKSSQAPKLLFHYYDKDFNNEADTPDNFQSRRPNTSFCFLDIRSPGLGDTAMYLCATSRAQAGDTQYFGPGTRLTVL.

This chain joins TRBV5-1 and TRBJ1-4, with TRBD1 identical over 7 bases. The germline V gene encodes CDR1 SGHRS and CDR2 YFSETQ. The CDR3 sequence is 15 residues long. Losses at the gene ends were 0 bases for V and 7 bases for J; bases not matched to a gene: 6. The CDR3 loop reads CASSLEGTVLEKLFF. In DNA, the CDR3 is TGCGCCAGCAGCTTGGAAGGGACAGTTCTTGAAAAACTGTTTTTT.

The chain joins TRBV29-1 to TRBJ2-1; 7 nucleotides match TRBD2. J lost 0 bases, V lost 8 bases, and 7 bases had no gene match. Germline lookup yields CDR1 SQVTM and CDR2 ANQGSEA. CDR3 length: 14 residues. The DNA for the CDR3 is TGCAGCACACAGCGGGGTAGCTCCTACAATGAGCAGTTCTTC. Translated: CSTQRGSSYNEQFF.

V is TRBV5-6 and J is TRBJ2-3; no clear D. Trimming stripped 0 bases from V and 5 bases from J, with 10 bases between. CDR3 length equals 14 residues. Germline assignment: CDR1 SGHDT and CDR2 YYEEEE. The CDR3 here is CASSLVHHVDTQYF. The CDR3 DNA reads TGTGCCAGCAGCTTGGTTCATCATGTAGATACGCAGTATTTT. The variable domain in full, with the rest retrieved from reference TRBV5-6 and TRBJ2-3, is DAGVTQSPTHLIKTRGQQVTLRCSPKSGHDTVSWYQQALGQGPQFIFQYYEEEERQRGNFPDRFSGHQFPNYSSELNVNALLLGDSALYLCASSLVHHVDTQYFGPGTRLTVL.

In its sample, this clone was seen a few times. The rearrangement links TRBV19 to TRBJ1-1, with 8 bases aligning to TRBD1. The V and J ends lost 7 bases and 5 bases, in that order; junction bases with no gene match: 9. This CDR3 comprises 14 residues. CDR1 is LNHDA and CDR2 is SQIVND in the germline V gene (reference sequence). CDR3 bases: TGTGCCAGTAATCTCAGGACAGGGAGGACTGAAGCTTTCTTT. Translation: CASNLRTGRTEAFF.

The V call is TRBV7-3, the J call TRBJ2-1, with 14 positions matching TRBD2. The CDR3 runs to 16 residues. The V gene end was trimmed by 4 bases and the J gene end by 6 bases; junction bases not matched to a gene: 5. Looked up from germline, CDR1 is SGHTA and CDR2 is FQGTGA. The CDR3 DNA sequence: TGTGCCAGCAGCTCCGGGACTAGCGGGAGACGCAATGAGCAGTTCTTC. Translation gives CASSSGTSGRRNEQFF.

This clone was seen only once. The rearrangement joins TRBV7-9 to TRBJ1-2, with D maybe TRBD1 (6 bases). The V gene's germline CDR1 is SEHNR and CDR2 FQNEAQ (reference sequence). This CDR3 is 13 amino acids long. V dropped 5 bases and J dropped 3 bases, with 10 bases sitting between them. DNA of the CDR3: TGTGCCAGCAGCGATCGGACAGACTATGGCTACACCTTC. Translating it yields CASSDRTDYGYTF.

The chain employs TRBV28 and TRBJ2-3; maybe TRBD2 (6 bases). V lost 4 bases, J lost 4 bases, and 6 bases lay in between. CDR3 length: 12 amino acids. Germline CDR1 reads MDHEN; CDR2 reads SYDVKM. The CDR3 loop is CASSWGADTQYF. The CDR3 DNA sequence: TGTGCCAGCAGTTGGGGGGCAGATACGCAGTATTTT. The full variable domain, with the rest looked up from reference TRBV28 and TRBJ2-3, is DVKVTQSSRYLVKRTGEKVFLECVQDMDHENMFWYRQDPGLGLRLIYFSYDVKMKEKGDIPEGYSVSREKKERFSLILESASTNQTSMYLCASSWGADTQYFGPGTRLTVL.

This clone was seen a single time. The chain's CDR3 is CASSEVPGNIISSYNSPLHF. The CDR3 DNA follows: TGTGCCAGCAGTGAAGTTCCAGGGAACATTATTAGCTCCTATAATTCACCCCTCCACTTT. J is TRBJ1-6 and V is TRBV6-1; D possibly corresponds to TRBD1 (5 bases). Germline lookup yields CDR1 MNHNS and CDR2 SASEGT. Trimming left V 1 base short and J 0 bases short, with 19 bases between. CDR3 length: 20 residues.

The chain recombines TRBV7-8 with TRBJ1-5, with 7 positions matching TRBD1. Per germline, CDR1 SGHVS and CDR2 FQNEAQ. This CDR3 is built from 17 residues. After removal of 5 bases from V and 0 bases from J, the junction contained 10 bases not matched to a gene. CDR3 sequence (DNA): TGTGCCAGCAGCGCCCAAGGGACAGCCATTAGCAATCAGCCCCAGCATTTT. This encodes CASSAQGTAISNQPQHF.

The V gene is TRBV19, the J gene TRBJ2-1, with D uncertain. The germline V gene encodes CDR1 LNHDA and CDR2 SQIVND (reference sequence). CDR3 length: 12 residues. Trimming took off 2 bases at V and 13 bases at J, with 12 bases between the two ends. CDR3: CASSIPRLPQFF. In nucleotides, the CDR3 is TGTGCCAGTAGTATACCCCGACTTCCACAGTTCTTC.

The genes are TRBV18 and TRBJ2-2; D gene uncertain. V lost 6 bases and J 7 bases, leaving 18 bases between the germline ends. Per germline, CDR1 KGHSH and CDR2 LQKENI. The CDR3 is 15 amino acids. CDR3 sequence (DNA): TGTGCCAGCTCCACTGGGCAGTTCGTGAACGGGGAGCTGTTTTTT. Translated: CASSTGQFVNGELFF.

V and J are TRBV25-1 and TRBJ1-4; a possible D gene is TRBD1 (5 bases). With 1 base removed from V and 5 bases from J, the gap between germline ends came to 14 bases. Per the germline V gene, CDR1 is MGHDK and CDR2 is SYGVNS. This CDR3 has 16 amino acids. The CDR3 spells CASSESGGMGNEKLFF. In nucleotides, the CDR3 is TGTGCCAGCAGTGAATCGGGGGGAATGGGGAATGAAAAACTGTTTTTT.

This clone was counted a few times. The CDR3 coding sequence is TGTGCCAGTAGTATAGGCAGGTTCACTGAAGCTTTCTTT. It translates to CASSIGRFTEAFF. V is TRBV19 and J is TRBJ1-1; D call uncertain. The germline V gene has CDR1 LNHDA and CDR2 SQIVND (reference sequence). V was trimmed by 1 base and J by 4 bases, leaving 7 bases between them. This CDR3 has 13 residues.

This clone was counted between two and nine times. V usage is TRBV15 and J usage is TRBJ2-3; 7 nucleotides agree with TRBD1. This CDR3 spans 15 amino acids. CDR1 and CDR2 from the germline V gene are LNHNV and YYDKDF (reference sequence). J was trimmed by 7 bases and V by 4 bases; bases with no gene match: 11. CDR3 loop: CATSTQHRGGNTQYF. The CDR3, as DNA: TGTGCCACCAGCACTCAGCACAGGGGCGGAAATACGCAGTATTTT.

The chain employs TRBV25-1 and TRBJ1-6; TRBD1 agrees at 9 bases. This CDR3 is 14 amino acids long. Germline V gives CDR1 MGHDK, CDR2 SYGVNS. V lost 4 bases, J lost 9 bases, and 4 bases stayed unmatched. The CDR3 reads CASSVGTGISPLHF. CDR3 sequence (DNA): TGTGCCAGCAGTGTCGGGACAGGGATTTCACCCCTCCACTTT.

The chain has TRBV2 and TRBJ2-6, with D hard to call. Looked up from germline, CDR1 is SNHLY and CDR2 is FYNNEI. The length of the CDR3 is 16 residues. V was shortened by 1 base and J by 0 bases, with 7 bases between the two germline ends. CDR3: CASSEGISSGANVLTF. In DNA, the CDR3 is TGTGCCAGCAGTGAAGGAATTAGCTCTGGGGCCAACGTCCTGACTTTC.

The rearrangement uses TRBV6-6 and TRBJ1-1; D gene uncertain. V lost 1 base and J 1 base, leaving 10 bases between the germline ends. The V gene's germline CDR1 is MNHNY and CDR2 SVGAGI (reference sequence). The CDR3 consists of 15 residues. The CDR3 bases are TGTGCCAGCAGTTACTTCGGAGGGAAGAACACTGAAGCTTTCTTT. Encoded protein: CASSYFGGKNTEAFF.

The gene calls are TRBV10-3 and TRBJ2-5; 8 bases fit TRBD2. The CDR3 runs 14 residues. V trimming: 3 bases; J trimming: 5 bases; junction bases outside the gene matches: 5. Germline CDR1 and CDR2: ENHRY and SYGVKD. The CDR3 sequence is CAISDPRLAETQYF. CDR3 nucleotides: TGTGCCATCAGTGATCCAAGACTAGCGGAGACCCAGTACTTC.

The chain is built from TRBV5-1 and TRBJ2-1; possibly TRBD1 for D (5 bases). Per germline, CDR1 SGHRS and CDR2 YFSETQ. V was clipped by 2 bases and J by 1 base, with 13 bases between them. The CDR3 loop spans 16 amino acids. The CDR3 reads CASSLRAGPSYNEQFF. CDR3 sequence (DNA): TGCGCCAGCAGCTTAAGGGCAGGGCCTTCCTACAATGAGCAGTTCTTC.

The gene calls are TRBV7-9 and TRBJ1-1, with D uncertain. Germline-derived CDR1 and CDR2 are SEHNR and FQNEAQ (reference sequence). The ends were cut back, 5 bases at V and 5 bases at J, with 21 bases in the middle. This CDR3 is built from 16 residues. CDR3 in amino acids: CASSGHSRSSGTEAFF. CDR3 bases: TGTGCCAGCAGCGGGCACAGCAGGTCCTCGGGAACTGAAGCTTTCTTT.

This chain joins TRBV27 and TRBJ2-3; 8 bases are a match to TRBD2. Germline CDR1 is MNHEY and CDR2 is SMNVEV (reference sequence). The V and J ends lost 3 bases and 2 bases, in that order; junction bases with no gene match: 7. There are 16 residues in the CDR3. In DNA, the CDR3 is TGTGCCAGCAGTTTCCGACTAGCGCTAAACACAGATACGCAGTATTTT. This codes for CASSFRLALNTDTQYF.

This clone was observed a few times. The CDR3 region has the DNA TGTGCCAGCAGCCTCGGCAGGGGTTCAGATACGCAGTATTTT. Protein: CASSLGRGSDTQYF. V usage is TRBV5-4 and J usage is TRBJ2-3; weak D call: TRBD1 (6 bases). Germline-derived CDR1 and CDR2 are SGHNT and YYREEE (reference sequence). The germline V and J ends were trimmed by 4 bases and 4 bases, with 13 bases remaining between them. CDR3 length: 14 residues.

Only a few counts were recorded for this clone. The J gene is TRBJ2-3, the V gene TRBV4-1; 8 bases map to TRBD2. The germline V gene encodes CDR1 MGHRA and CDR2 YSYEKL. The CDR3 totals 14 residues. V lost 4 bases, J lost 3 bases, and 3 bases stayed unmatched. The CDR3 DNA follows: TGCGCCAGCAGCCTCGGGGGGGCTACAGATACGCAGTATTTT. Amino acids: CASSLGGATDTQYF.